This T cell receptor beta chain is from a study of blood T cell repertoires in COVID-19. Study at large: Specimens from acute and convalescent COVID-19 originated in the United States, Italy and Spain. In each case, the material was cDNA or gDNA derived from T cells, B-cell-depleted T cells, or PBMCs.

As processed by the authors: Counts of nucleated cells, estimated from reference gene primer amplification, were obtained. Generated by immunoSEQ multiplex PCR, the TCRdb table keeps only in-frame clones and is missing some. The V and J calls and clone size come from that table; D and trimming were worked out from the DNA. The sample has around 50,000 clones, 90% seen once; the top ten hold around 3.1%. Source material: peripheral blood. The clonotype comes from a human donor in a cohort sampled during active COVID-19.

The CDR3: CASSLLNEQFF. CDR3 nucleotides: TGTGCCAGCAGTTTACTGAATGAGCAGTTCTTC. This rearrangement joins TRBV27 to TRBJ2-1; D uncertain. The CDR3 covers 11 residues. The V gene's germline CDR1 is MNHEY and CDR2 SMNVEV (reference sequence). The V end was cut by 2 bases, the J end by 7 bases, with 3 bases between.